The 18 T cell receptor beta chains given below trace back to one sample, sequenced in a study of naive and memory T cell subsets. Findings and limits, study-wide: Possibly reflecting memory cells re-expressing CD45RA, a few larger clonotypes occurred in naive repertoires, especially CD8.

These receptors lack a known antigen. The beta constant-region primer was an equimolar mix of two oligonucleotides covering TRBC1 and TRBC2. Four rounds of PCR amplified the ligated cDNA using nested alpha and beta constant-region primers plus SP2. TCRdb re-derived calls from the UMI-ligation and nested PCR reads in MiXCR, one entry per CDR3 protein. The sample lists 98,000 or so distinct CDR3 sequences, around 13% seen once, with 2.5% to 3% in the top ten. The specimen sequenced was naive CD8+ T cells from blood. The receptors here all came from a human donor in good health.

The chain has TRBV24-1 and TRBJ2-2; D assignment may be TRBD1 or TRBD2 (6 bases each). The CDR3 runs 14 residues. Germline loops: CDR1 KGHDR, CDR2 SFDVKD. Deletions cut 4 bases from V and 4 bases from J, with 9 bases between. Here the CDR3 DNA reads TGTGCCACCAGTGAAGGGGGGTCCACCGGGGAGCTGTTTTTT. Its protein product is CATSEGGSTGELFF.

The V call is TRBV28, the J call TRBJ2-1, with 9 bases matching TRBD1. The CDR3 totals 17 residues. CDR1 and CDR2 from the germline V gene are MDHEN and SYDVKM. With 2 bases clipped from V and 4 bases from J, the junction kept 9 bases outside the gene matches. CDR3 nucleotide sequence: TGTGCCAGCAGTTTAAGTGTACTGGGACAGGGTTACAATGAGCAGTTCTTC. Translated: CASSLSVLGQGYNEQFF. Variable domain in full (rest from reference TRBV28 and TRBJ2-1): DVKVTQSSRYLVKRTGEKVFLECVQDMDHENMFWYRQDPGLGLRLIYFSYDVKMKEKGDIPEGYSVSREKKERFSLILESASTNQTSMYLCASSLSVLGQGYNEQFFGPGTRLTVL.

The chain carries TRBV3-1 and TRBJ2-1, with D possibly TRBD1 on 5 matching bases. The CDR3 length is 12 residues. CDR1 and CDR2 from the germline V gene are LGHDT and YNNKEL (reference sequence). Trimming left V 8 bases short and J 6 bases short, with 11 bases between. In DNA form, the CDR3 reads TGTGCCAGCGCCCTGCAGGGCAATGAGCAGTTCTTC. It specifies CASALQGNEQFF.

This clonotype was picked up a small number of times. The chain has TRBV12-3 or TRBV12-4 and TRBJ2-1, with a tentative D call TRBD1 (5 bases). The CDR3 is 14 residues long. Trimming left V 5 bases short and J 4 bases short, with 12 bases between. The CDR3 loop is CASSAGQPYNEQFF. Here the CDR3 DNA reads TGTGCCAGCAGTGCAGGGCAGCCTTACAATGAGCAGTTCTTC.

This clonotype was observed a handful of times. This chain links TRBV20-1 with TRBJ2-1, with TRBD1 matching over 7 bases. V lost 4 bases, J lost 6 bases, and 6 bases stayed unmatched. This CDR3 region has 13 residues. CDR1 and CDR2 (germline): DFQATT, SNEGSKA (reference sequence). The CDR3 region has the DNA TGCAGTGCTATGACAGGGATTGGCAATGAGCAGTTCTTC. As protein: CSAMTGIGNEQFF.

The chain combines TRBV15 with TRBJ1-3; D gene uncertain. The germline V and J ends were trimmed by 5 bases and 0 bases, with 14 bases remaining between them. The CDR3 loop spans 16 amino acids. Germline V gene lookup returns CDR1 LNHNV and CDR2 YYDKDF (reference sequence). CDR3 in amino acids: CATSLRLESSGNTIYF. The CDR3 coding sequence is TGTGCCACCAGCCTCCGTTTGGAGAGCTCTGGAAACACCATATATTTT.

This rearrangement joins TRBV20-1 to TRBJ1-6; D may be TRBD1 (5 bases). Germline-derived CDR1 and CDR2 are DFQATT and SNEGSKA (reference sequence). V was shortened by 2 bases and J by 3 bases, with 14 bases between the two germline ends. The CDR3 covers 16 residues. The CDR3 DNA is TGCAGTGCTAGACCCCGGGACCTAAGCTATAATTCACCCCTCCACTTT. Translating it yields CSARPRDLSYNSPLHF.

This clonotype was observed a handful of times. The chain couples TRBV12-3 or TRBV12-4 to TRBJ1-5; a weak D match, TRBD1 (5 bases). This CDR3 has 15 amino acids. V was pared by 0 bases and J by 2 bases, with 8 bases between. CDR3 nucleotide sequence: TGTGCCAGCAGTTTAGCGGGGGGTGGCAATCAGCCCCAGCATTTT. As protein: CASSLAGGGNQPQHF.

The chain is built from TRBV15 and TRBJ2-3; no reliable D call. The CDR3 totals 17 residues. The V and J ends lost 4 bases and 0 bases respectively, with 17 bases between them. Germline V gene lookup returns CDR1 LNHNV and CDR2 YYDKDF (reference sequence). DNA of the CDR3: TGTGCCACCAGCAAAGATGACGGCGGCCCTAGCACAGATACGCAGTATTTT. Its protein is CATSKDDGGPSTDTQYF.

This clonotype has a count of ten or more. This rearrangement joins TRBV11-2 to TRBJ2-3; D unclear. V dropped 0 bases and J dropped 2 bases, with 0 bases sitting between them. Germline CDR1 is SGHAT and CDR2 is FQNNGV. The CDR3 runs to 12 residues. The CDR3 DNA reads TGTGCCAGCAGCTTAGACACAGATACGCAGTATTTT. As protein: CASSLDTDTQYF.

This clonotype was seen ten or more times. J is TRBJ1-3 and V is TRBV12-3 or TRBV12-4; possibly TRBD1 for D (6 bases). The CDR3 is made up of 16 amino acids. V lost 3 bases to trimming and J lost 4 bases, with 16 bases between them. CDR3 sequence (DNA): TGTGCCAGCAGTTTCGATCCCGGGACACGGGGAAACACCATATATTTT. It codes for CASSFDPGTRGNTIYF.

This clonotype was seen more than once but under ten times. CDR3: CASSLGRGYNSPLHF. CDR3 nucleotides: TGTGCCAGCAGCCTAGGACGGGGATATAATTCACCCCTCCACTTT. The genes are TRBV5-4 and TRBJ1-6; D unresolved. Trimming removed 4 bases from V and 4 bases from J, with 12 bases in between. Germline CDR1 is SGHNT and CDR2 is YYREEE (reference sequence). There are 15 residues in the CDR3.

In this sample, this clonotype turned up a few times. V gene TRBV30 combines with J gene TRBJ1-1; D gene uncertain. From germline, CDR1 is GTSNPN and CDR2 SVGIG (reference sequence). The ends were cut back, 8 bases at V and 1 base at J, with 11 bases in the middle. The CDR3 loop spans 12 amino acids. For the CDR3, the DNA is TGTGCCGGTGGACTGGGGAACACTGAAGCTTTCTTT. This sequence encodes CAGGLGNTEAFF. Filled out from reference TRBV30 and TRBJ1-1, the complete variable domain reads SQTIHQWPATLVQPVGSPLSLECTVEGTSNPNLYWYRQAAGRGLQLLFYSVGIGQISSEVPQNLSASRPQDRQFILSSKKLLLSDSGFYLCAGGLGNTEAFFGQGTRLTVV.

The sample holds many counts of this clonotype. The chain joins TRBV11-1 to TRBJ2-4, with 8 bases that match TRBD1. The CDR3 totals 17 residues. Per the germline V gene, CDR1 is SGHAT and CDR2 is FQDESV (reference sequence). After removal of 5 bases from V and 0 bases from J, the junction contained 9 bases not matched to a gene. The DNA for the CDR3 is TGTGCCAGCAGCCCACAAGGACAGGGTGTAGCCAAAAACATTCAGTACTTC. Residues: CASSPQGQGVAKNIQYF.

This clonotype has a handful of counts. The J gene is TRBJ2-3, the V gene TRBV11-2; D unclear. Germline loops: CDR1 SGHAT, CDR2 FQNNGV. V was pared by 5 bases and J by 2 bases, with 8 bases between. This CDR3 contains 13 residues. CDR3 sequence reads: CASSRPYTDTQYF. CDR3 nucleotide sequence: TGTGCCAGCAGCCGACCTTACACAGATACGCAGTATTTT.

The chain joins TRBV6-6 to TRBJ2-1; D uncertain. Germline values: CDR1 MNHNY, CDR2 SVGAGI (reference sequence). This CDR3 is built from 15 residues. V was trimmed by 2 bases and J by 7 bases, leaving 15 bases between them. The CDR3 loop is CASSYRVGRRNEQFF. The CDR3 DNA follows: TGTGCCAGCAGTTACCGGGTAGGGCGAAGGAATGAGCAGTTCTTC.

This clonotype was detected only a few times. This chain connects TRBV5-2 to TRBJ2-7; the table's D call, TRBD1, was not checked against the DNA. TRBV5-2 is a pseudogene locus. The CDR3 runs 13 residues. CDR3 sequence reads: CASNLRGPYEQYF. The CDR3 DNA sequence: TGTGCCAGCAACCTCAGGGGTCCCTACGAGCAGTACTTC.

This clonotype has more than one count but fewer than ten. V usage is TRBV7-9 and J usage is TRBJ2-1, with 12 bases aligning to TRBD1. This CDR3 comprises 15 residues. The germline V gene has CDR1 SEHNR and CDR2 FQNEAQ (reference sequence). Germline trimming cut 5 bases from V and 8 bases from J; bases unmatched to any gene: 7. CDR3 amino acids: CASSHRDRGRDEQFF. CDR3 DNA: TGTGCCAGCAGCCATCGGGACAGGGGGCGGGATGAGCAGTTCTTC.